The rows below give T cell receptor beta chains drawn from one sample of a study of blood T cells in healthy people across ages. TCRdb ran MiXCR on the 5' RACE reads and lists one entry per CDR3 protein. This table holds about 970,000 distinct CDR3 sequences, around 54% found once. Sequencing was performed on blood. These TCRs come from a woman aged 55-69 years in good health. Both conserved end residues are part of each CDR3. D genes are given only for firm matches. Rows may omit the clone size; those that give it use once, few, many or a size class.

j_call d_call clone_size cdr3_length v_call cdr3_aa cdr3_nt
TRBJ2-5 . . 12 TRBV6-6 CASSSTVNEQYF TGTGCCAGCAGTTCAACAGTAAATGAGCAGTACTTC
TRBJ2-1 . . 11 TRBV24-1 CATRQGSEQFF TGTGCCACCCGTCAGGGTTCTGAGCAGTTCTTC
TRBJ1-4 . . 15 TRBV7-8 CASSTGRAANEKLFF TGTGCCAGCAGTACTGGACGAGCGGCTAATGAAAAACTGTTTTTT
TRBJ2-6 TRBD2 few 17 TRBV20-1 CSARGSGRTGGANVLTF TGCAGTGCTAGAGGTAGCGGGAGGACGGGGGGGGCCAACGTCCTGACTTTC
TRBJ2-7 TRBD1 . 15 TRBV6-2/TRBV6-3 CASSYSGQGFYEQYF TGTGCCAGCAGTTACTCGGGACAGGGATTCTACGAGCAGTACTTC
TRBJ2-3 . . 14 TRBV23-1 CARPDERNPDTQYF TGCGCCAGACCGGACGAGCGAAACCCAGATACGCAGTATTTT
TRBJ1-4 . . 12 TRBV6-5 CASGQRSEKLFF TGTGCCAGCGGACAGCGGAGTGAAAAACTGTTTTTT
TRBJ2-5 . . 15 TRBV20-1 CSASPSALRGETQYF TGCAGTGCTAGCCCATCGGCCCTAAGGGGGGAGACCCAGTACTTC
TRBJ2-3 TRBD2 . 18 TRBV6-5 CASSYSNAGGTSTDTQYF TGTGCCAGCAGTTACTCGAACGCGGGGGGCACTAGCACAGATACGCAGTATTTT
TRBJ2-7 . few 12 TRBV10-3 CAISDLTGEQYF TGTGCCATCAGTGATCTTACCGGGGAGCAGTACTTC
TRBJ2-7 . . 15 TRBV20-1 CSARDGYSLNYEQYF TGCAGTGCTAGAGATGGTTACAGTCTTAACTACGAGCAGTACTTC
TRBJ2-1 TRBD1 . 14 TRBV5-5 CASSLQGLDGEQFF TGTGCCAGCAGCCTACAGGGGTTGGATGGTGAGCAGTTCTTC
TRBJ2-1 . . 15 TRBV12-3/TRBV12-4 CASSLGTFFYDEQFF TGTGCCAGCAGTTTAGGGACTTTCTTCTACGATGAGCAGTTCTTC
TRBJ2-5 TRBD2 . 15 TRBV25-1 CASRKTSGDQETQYF TGTGCCAGCAGAAAGACTAGCGGGGACCAAGAGACCCAGTACTTC
TRBJ2-5 TRBD1 many 13 TRBV4-1 CASSQDREETQYF TGCGCCAGCAGCCAGGACAGGGAAGAGACCCAGTACTTC
TRBJ1-2 . many 14 TRBV21-1 CASSTSKGEDGYTF TGTGCCAGCAGCACATCTAAGGGGGAGGATGGCTACACCTTC